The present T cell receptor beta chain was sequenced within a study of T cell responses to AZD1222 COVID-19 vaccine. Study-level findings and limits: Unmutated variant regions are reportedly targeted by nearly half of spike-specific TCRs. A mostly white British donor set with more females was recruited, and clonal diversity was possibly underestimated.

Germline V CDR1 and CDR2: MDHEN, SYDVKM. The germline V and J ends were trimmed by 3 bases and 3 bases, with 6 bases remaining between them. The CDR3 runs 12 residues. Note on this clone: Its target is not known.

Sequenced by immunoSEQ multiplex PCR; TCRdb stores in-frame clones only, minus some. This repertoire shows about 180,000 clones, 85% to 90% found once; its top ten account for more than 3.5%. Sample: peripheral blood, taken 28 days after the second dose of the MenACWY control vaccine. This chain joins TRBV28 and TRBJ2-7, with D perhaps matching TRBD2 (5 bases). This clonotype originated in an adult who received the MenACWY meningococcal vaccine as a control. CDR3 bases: TGTGCCAGCAGTTTCGGGGACTACGAGCAGTACTTC. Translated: CASSFGDYEQYF.